The sequence of this T cell receptor beta chain was determined in a study of shared clonotypes between healthy human individuals. Findings and caveats of the study: Compared with memory subsets, naive subsets generally had larger estimated richness. Of the naive CD4 clonotypes, roughly 5% were shared across a handful of donors.

CDR1 SGHRS and CDR2 YFSETQ come from the germline V gene. The CDR3 contains 13 residues. V gave up 0 bases and J gave up 9 bases, with 10 bases separating them. The method was immunoSEQ multiplex PCR; TCRdb's version includes in-frame clones alone and lacks a portion of them. Of 2 million to 2.5 million clones listed, roughly 93% are singletons. As for this clone: Its antigen is undetermined. This specimen includes other DNA sequences encoding the same CDR3.

V and J are TRBV5-1 and TRBJ2-1; D not certain. The sequenced material came from naive CD4+ T cells from PBMCs. Subset: CD45RA+ positively selected. The TCR originated in a man between 18 and 29 years old in good health. Some clones in this sample may be carry-over from other donors' samples. The CDR3 is CASSLAGRSEQFF. The CDR3 DNA reads as TGCGCCAGCAGCTTGGCCGGTAGAAGTGAGCAGTTCTTC.